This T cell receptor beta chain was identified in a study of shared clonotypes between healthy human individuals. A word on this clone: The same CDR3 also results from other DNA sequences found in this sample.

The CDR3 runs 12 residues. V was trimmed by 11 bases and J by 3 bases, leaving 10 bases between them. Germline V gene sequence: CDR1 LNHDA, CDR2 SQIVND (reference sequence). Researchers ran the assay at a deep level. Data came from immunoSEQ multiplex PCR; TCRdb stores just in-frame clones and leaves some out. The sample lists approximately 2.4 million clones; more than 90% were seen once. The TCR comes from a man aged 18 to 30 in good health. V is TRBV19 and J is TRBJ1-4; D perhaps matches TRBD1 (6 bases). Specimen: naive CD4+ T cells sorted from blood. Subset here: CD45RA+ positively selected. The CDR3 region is CACRGSNEKLFF. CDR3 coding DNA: TGTGCCTGCAGGGGATCTAATGAAAAACTGTTTTTT.